Below are 11 T cell receptor beta chains sequenced from a single sample in a study of shared clonotypes between healthy human individuals. Sequencing used immunoSEQ multiplex PCR; TCRdb keeps in-frame clones, though not all of them. The profile shows some 980,000 clones, 76% of them singletons. Material: memory CD4+ T cells sorted from blood. Subset defined: CD45RA-negative fraction. The receptors were gathered from a man younger than 35 in good health.

The chain links TRBV19 to TRBJ2-2; no firm D call. V was pared by 0 bases and J by 7 bases, with 15 bases between. The germline V gene has CDR1 LNHDA and CDR2 SQIVND (reference sequence). The CDR3 loop spans 16 amino acids. CDR3 coding DNA: TGTGCCAGTAGTATAGATTTCGAGTGGGTCCTCGGGGAGCTGTTTTTT. Amino acid sequence: CASSIDFEWVLGELFF.

The chain carries TRBV19 and TRBJ2-6; D gene uncertain. CDR3 size: 13 residues. V lost 5 bases and J 0 bases, leaving 2 bases between the germline ends. The germline V gene encodes CDR1 LNHDA and CDR2 SQIVND (reference sequence). In DNA, the CDR3 is TGTGCCAGTAGTCTCTCTGGGGCCAACGTCCTGACTTTC. Encoded protein: CASSLSGANVLTF.

The chain joins TRBV6-6 to TRBJ1-2, with D possibly TRBD1 on 6 matching bases. The CDR3 length is 15 residues. Trimming took off 4 bases at V and 8 bases at J, with 20 bases between the two ends. The V gene's germline CDR1 is MNHNY and CDR2 SVGAGI (reference sequence). In nucleotides, the CDR3 is TGTGCCAGCAGTTGGCCCCTGCCCGGGGGCGGCGGCTACACCTTC. Amino acid sequence: CASSWPLPGGGGYTF.

The V call is TRBV25-1, the J call TRBJ2-1, with 9 bases matching TRBD2. The length of the CDR3 is 17 residues. The junction had 6 bases not matched to a gene; V was cut back by 2 bases and J by 1 base. Per germline, CDR1 MGHDK and CDR2 SYGVNS. In nucleotides, the CDR3 is TGTGCCAGCAGTGAAATAGAGCGGGGGGTTTCCTACAATGAGCAGTTCTTC. This encodes CASSEIERGVSYNEQFF.

This chain connects TRBV15 to TRBJ1-1, with D possibly TRBD1 on 5 matching bases. Looked up from germline, CDR1 is LNHNV and CDR2 is YYDKDF (reference sequence). V lost 3 bases, J lost 4 bases, and 9 bases lay in between. The CDR3 covers 13 residues. CDR3 bases: TGTGCCACCAGCAGGGGGCGGCTCACTGAAGCTTTCTTT. Its protein is CATSRGRLTEAFF.

J is TRBJ2-7 and V is TRBV7-9, with TRBD2 identical over 7 bases. CDR1 and CDR2 from the germline V gene are SEHNR and FQNEAQ (reference sequence). V trimming: 4 bases; J trimming: 5 bases; junction bases outside the gene matches: 14. The CDR3 is 16 amino acids. CDR3 region: CASSSSGLAVRDEQYF. The CDR3 nucleotides are TGTGCCAGCAGCTCCTCTGGGCTAGCGGTAAGAGACGAGCAGTACTTC.

This chain joins TRBV6-5 and TRBJ2-7, with a weak D call TRBD2 (5 bases). Between the trimmed V and J ends, which lost 1 base and 3 bases, there was a span of 13 bases. The CDR3 runs to 15 residues. Germline lookup yields CDR1 MNHEY and CDR2 SVGAGI. The CDR3 spells CASSYLTGGGYEQYF. The CDR3 DNA reads TGTGCCAGCAGTTACTTAACCGGAGGAGGCTACGAGCAGTACTTC.

V is TRBV5-1 and J is TRBJ1-4; no clear D. The V and J ends lost 3 bases and 5 bases respectively, with 14 bases between them. In germline, CDR1 is SGHRS, CDR2 YFSETQ. The CDR3 is made up of 15 amino acids. In DNA, the CDR3 is TGCGCCAGCAGCTCGGGAGGGATACAAAATGAAAAACTGTTTTTT. It yields the protein CASSSGGIQNEKLFF. Looking up the rest from reference TRBV5-1 and TRBJ1-4 gives the full variable domain: KAGVTQTPRYLIKTRGQQVTLSCSPISGHRSVSWYQQTPGQGLQFLFEYFSETQRNKGNFPGRFSGRQFSNSRSEMNVSTLELGDSALYLCASSSGGIQNEKLFFGSGTQLSVL.

In DNA, the CDR3 is TGTGCCAGCAGTGAAAAGGGGGCGGGAGCAACTAATGAAAAACTGTTTTTT. Translation: CASSEKGAGATNEKLFF. This chain joins TRBV6-1 and TRBJ1-4; 7 bases are a match to TRBD1. With V trimmed by 2 bases and J by 0 bases, 6 bases remained unmatched. The germline CDR1 and CDR2 sequences are MNHNS and SASEGT. The CDR3 is 17 residues long.

This clone came up a few times. The conserved final phenylalanine or tryptophan is absent from the CDR3, which likely points to a read error. The DNA is omitted, as the CDR3 cannot be located on it reliably, and the CDR3 follows TCRdb's listing. The V and J genes are TRBV6-1 and TRBJ1-3. Counting both end residues, the CDR3 totals 12 amino acids. The V gene's germline CDR1 is MNHNS and CDR2 SASEGT. The CDR3 loop reads CASSDPRTAPVT.

This clone was observed a few times. The CDR3 DNA is TGTGCCTGGGAATCGAACCCGGGCAGGGGCCTAGGGAACTATGGCTACACCTTC. Protein sequence: CAWESNPGRGLGNYGYTF. The chain employs TRBV30 and TRBJ1-2; tentative D call: TRBD1 (6 bases). V was pared by 5 bases and J by 2 bases, with 27 bases between. There are 18 residues in the CDR3. In germline, CDR1 is GTSNPN, CDR2 SVGIG (reference sequence). Based on the CDR3 plus reference TRBV30 and TRBJ1-2, the full variable domain is SQTIHQWPATLVQPVGSPLSLECTVEGTSNPNLYWYRQAAGRGLQLLFYSVGIGQISSEVPQNLSASRPQDRQFILSSKKLLLSDSGFYLCAWESNPGRGLGNYGYTFGSGTRLTVV.